Sequencing of this TCR beta chain was carried out in a study of T cells in Graves' hyperthyroidism and ophthalmopathy. The CDR3 covers 13 residues. Between the trimmed V and J ends, which lost 4 bases and 5 bases, there was a span of 11 bases. Germline V lookup: CDR1 LNHNV, CDR2 YYDKDF (reference sequence). Amplification targeted TCR beta CDR3 regions from RNA transcripts. The study used the HTBI primer set for a first-round RT-PCR of the TCR CDR3. TCRdb re-called the multiplex PCR reads with MiXCR, one entry per CDR3 protein. Of around 600,000 distinct CDR3 sequences in the sample, roughly 15% were seen once.

The chain is built from TRBV15 and TRBJ1-1, with D uncertain. The sequence came from a woman aged 50 to 60 with Graves' ophthalmopathy. The sample consisted of blood. CDR3 loop: CATSITAATEAFF. The CDR3 DNA reads TGTGCCACCAGCATTACAGCGGCTACTGAAGCTTTCTTT.